This T cell receptor beta chain was sequenced for a study of technical replicates of blood from a handful of donors. Sequencing used immunoSEQ multiplex PCR; TCRdb keeps in-frame clones, though not all of them. The sample gives 75,000 to 90,000 clones, about 96% of which show up once; roughly 0.33% is in the top ten. The sample taken for sequencing was T cells isolated from PBMCs. The clonotype comes from a human donor in good health.

In DNA form, the CDR3 reads TGTGCCAGCAGCCCACCTTTTAGGGGGCGGCACGAGCAGTACTTC. As protein: CASSPPFRGRHEQYF. The J gene is TRBJ2-7, the V gene TRBV13; 7 nucleotides align to TRBD1. The CDR3 sequence is 15 residues long. Trimming removed 5 bases from V and 5 bases from J; junction bases left unmatched: 12. From germline, CDR1 is PRHDT and CDR2 FYEKMQ (reference sequence).